This T cell receptor (beta chain) came from a study of cytomegalovirus exposure and HLA in healthy donors. Turning to the study itself: From 150 million to 200 million T cells, an earlier analysis saw under 140 million unique TCR beta sequences.

The study ran its PCR with 60 Vbeta and 13 Jbeta primers. Assay used: immunoSEQ multiplex PCR; TCRdb lists only in-frame clones, some missing. The sample comprises tens of thousands of clones, 70% of which are singletons, and 9.7% rests with the top ten. CDR3 length: 13 residues. Trimming removed 3 bases from V and 7 bases from J, with 14 bases in between. The germline gives CDR1 SGHRS, CDR2 YFSETQ. The sequence was collected from a woman aged 45-65 years in good health and CMV-seropositive. The chain has TRBV5-1 and TRBJ2-7; D unresolved. Sequenced material: PBMCs. CDR3 DNA sequence: TGCGCCAGCAGCTCAACTCGGCAGACAGAGCAGTACTTC. Translation: CASSSTRQTEQYF.